What follows is one T cell receptor beta chain and its context. The antigen this receptor binds is unknown. Base qualities are not at hand, and no much larger clone is one base apart. For both TCR sequencing and RNA sequencing, RNA was extracted from PBMCs in TRIzol. Graves' disease was diagnosed according to American Thyroid Association guidelines. Patients for the study were recruited at an endocrinology department in Xi'an, China. From each patient, nine milliliters of peripheral blood was collected into an EDTA anticoagulant tube. Ficoll Paque Plus density gradient separation was used to isolate PBMCs, and no additional T cell sorting was done. An Agilent 2100 Bioanalyzer and agarose gel were used to check RNA quality, while a NanoDrop 2000 measured RNA concentration. TCRdb reprocessed the public reads (quality trimming at Q25 with fastp, clone calling with MiXCR) and kept in-frame beta chains. Entries are consolidated by CDR3 protein sequence, retaining the most common genes and DNA. The sample table holds 620 or so distinct CDR3 sequences, of which 82% were seen once. About 30% of the sample lies in the top ten.

The sample belongs to a study of regulatory T cells in long-lasting Graves disease (TCRdb year 2021). In the study overall: Peripheral blood TCR sequencing and RNA sequencing compared persistent Graves' disease patients with newly diagnosed Graves' disease patients. The study was conducted in China and was registered as a clinical trial. A total of roughly 35 samples underwent TCR sequencing, from about 13 patients with persistent Graves' disease and roughly 20 patients with newly diagnosed Graves' disease. Broad study findings and their caveats: Persistent Graves' disease patients showed lower TCR Shannon entropy and fewer highly expanded clones than newly diagnosed patients, suggesting clonal expansion. More public clonotypes were shared among persistent patients (under 3,000) than among newly diagnosed patients (approximately 1,000). Only peripheral blood was studied, because thyroid tissue, the primary lesion, was inaccessible. The authors noted that the small sample size was a limitation that may lower accuracy.

This clonotype originated in a female donor with Graves disease. Donor details come from another sample of the same person, matched by shared clones. Material: peripheral blood mononuclear cells (PBMCs), obtained with antithyroid drug treatment, in newly diagnosed or persistent Graves disease (not recorded which).

The CDR3 in this case is CASSLVGTSGRNQETQYF. The nucleotide sequence reads TGCGCCAGCAGCTTGGTGGGGACTAGCGGGAGGAACCAAGAGACCCAGTACTTC. This chain joins TRBV5-1 to TRBJ2-5, and TRBD2 matches 15 of the central bases. Ends trimmed: V by 0 bases, J by 0 bases; bases unmatched to a gene: 3. For CDR1 and CDR2, the germline V gene lists SGHRS and YFSETQ. The CDR3 numbers 18 residues from cysteine through phenylalanine. Of the read, only the CDR3 DNA is kept; its 54 bases are in frame from base 1.